Below, 14 T cell receptor beta chains from the same sample are listed, as sequenced in a study of blood T cell repertoires in COVID-19. The assay was immunoSEQ multiplex PCR, and TCRdb's table has in-frame clones only and misses some. In the table there are 240,000 or so clones, roughly nine tenths of which are singletons. Specimen: peripheral blood. Every receptor here comes from a man in his 60s with acute or convalescent COVID-19.

This clone has just one count. V gene TRBV28 combines with J gene TRBJ2-1; a weak D match, TRBD1 (5 bases). CDR3 size: 15 residues. Trimming took off 5 bases at V and 6 bases at J, with 17 bases between the two ends. Germline V CDR1 and CDR2: MDHEN, SYDVKM. The CDR3 sequence is CASSTPGIRRNEQFF. DNA for the CDR3: TGTGCCAGCAGTACTCCAGGGATACGGCGCAATGAGCAGTTCTTC.

This rearrangement joins TRBV7-9 to TRBJ2-5; 15 bases match TRBD2. J gave up 5 bases and V 6 bases, and 4 bases lay outside the gene matches. The CDR3 consists of 15 residues. CDR1 is SEHNR, CDR2 FQNEAQ, per germline (reference sequence). CDR3 amino acids: CASRKGTSGRETQYF. The CDR3 DNA is TGTGCCAGCAGGAAAGGGACTAGCGGGAGGGAGACCCAGTACTTC.

The chain recombines TRBV11-2 with TRBJ2-7; no clear D gene. Germline CDR1 reads SGHAT; CDR2 reads FQNNGV. V lost 5 bases and J lost 0, with 14 bases in between. The CDR3 runs 15 residues. The CDR3 is CASSIRLQRSYEQYF. For the CDR3, the DNA is TGTGCCAGCAGCATAAGACTTCAACGCTCCTACGAGCAGTACTTC.

V usage is TRBV4-3 and J usage is TRBJ1-6; 10 bases map to TRBD1. Germline V CDR1 and CDR2: LGHNA, YSLEER. The CDR3 spans 16 residues. The V segment lost 1 base and the J segment 8 bases; nucleotides outside the gene matches: 5. The CDR3 here is CASSQGTGQGDSPLHF. Here the CDR3 DNA reads TGCGCCAGCAGCCAAGGGACTGGACAGGGGGATTCACCCCTCCACTTT.

The gene calls are TRBV6-1 and TRBJ1-5, with 7 bases lining up with TRBD1. The CDR3 consists of 17 residues. Germline V gene sequence: CDR1 MNHNS, CDR2 SASEGT. Unmatched junction bases numbered 11, after V lost 4 bases and J lost 2 bases. This CDR3 is CASSALSGQRRNQPQHF. The CDR3 nucleotides are TGTGCCAGCAGTGCCCTTTCGGGACAGAGACGCAATCAGCCCCAGCATTTT.

This clone was seen a single time. The chain uses TRBV11-3 and TRBJ1-2; 10 nucleotides match TRBD1. The CDR3 runs 14 residues. The trim removed 4 bases at V and 7 bases at J, leaving 6 bases unmatched. Germline loops: CDR1 SGHNT, CDR2 YENEEA. The CDR3 DNA sequence: TGTGCCAGCAGCTCAGGACAGGGGGTACTTGGCTACACCTTC. This gives the protein CASSSGQGVLGYTF.

This chain uses TRBV4-1 with TRBJ2-2, with 8 nucleotides matching TRBD1. Germline V gene sequence: CDR1 MGHRA, CDR2 YSYEKL. V lost 3 bases, J lost 4 bases, and 7 bases stayed unmatched. This CDR3 is built from 16 residues. In DNA form, the CDR3 reads TGCGCCAGCAGCCACCCCGGACAGGGTCGCACCGGGGAGCTGTTTTTT. As protein: CASSHPGQGRTGELFF.

In this sample, this clone turned up a few times. The rearrangement links TRBV5-1 to TRBJ2-7; no clear D gene. The CDR3 sequence is 15 residues long. The V end lost 4 bases, the J end lost 3 bases, and 17 bases lay between the germline ends. Germline CDR1 SGHRS, CDR2 YFSETQ. This CDR3 is CASSPEGLGHYEQYF. The CDR3 nucleotides read TGCGCCAGCAGCCCGGAAGGTCTGGGCCACTACGAGCAGTACTTC.

This clone was picked up one time. The gene calls are TRBV18 and TRBJ1-2; D unclear. Trimming cost V 3 bases and J 7 bases, with 18 bases left between them. There are 15 residues in the CDR3. Germline V lookup: CDR1 KGHSH, CDR2 LQKENI. The CDR3 nucleotides read TGTGCCAGCTCACCGGAGCAGTTACTGAAGATTGGCTACACCTTC. Encoded protein: CASSPEQLLKIGYTF.

The J gene is TRBJ2-7, the V gene TRBV9; D is undetermined. The germline V gene encodes CDR1 SGDLS and CDR2 YYNGEE. This CDR3 is 14 amino acids long. V dropped 0 bases and J dropped 2 bases, with 9 bases sitting between them. CDR3 region: CASSVGLAPYEQYF. CDR3 bases: TGTGCCAGCAGCGTAGGGTTGGCCCCCTACGAGCAGTACTTC. The full variable domain, with the rest looked up from reference TRBV9 and TRBJ2-7, is DSGVTQTPKHLITATGQRVTLRCSPRSGDLSVYWYQQSLDQGLQFLIQYYNGEERAKGNILERFSAQQFPDLHSELNLSSLELGDSALYFCASSVGLAPYEQYFGPGTRLTVT.

This rearrangement joins TRBV29-1 to TRBJ2-3; 12 bases are a match to TRBD2. This CDR3 is 14 amino acids long. Per germline, CDR1 SQVTM and CDR2 ANQGSEA. The ends lost 4 bases at V and 3 bases at J; junction bases unmatched: 2. As DNA, the CDR3 is TGCAGCGTTGTGACTAGCGGGAGAACAGATACGCAGTATTTT. This encodes CSVVTSGRTDTQYF.

V is TRBV7-6 and J is TRBJ2-1, with 8 nucleotides matching TRBD1. The V gene end was trimmed by 5 bases and the J gene end by 0 bases; junction bases not matched to a gene: 9. The length of the CDR3 is 17 residues. Germline-derived CDR1 and CDR2 are SGHVS and FNYEAQ. In DNA form, the CDR3 reads TGTGCCAGCAGCACAACAGGGGGTCGGTTCTCCTACAATGAGCAGTTCTTC. This translates into CASSTTGGRFSYNEQFF. Based on the CDR3 plus reference TRBV7-6 and TRBJ2-1, the full variable domain is GAGVSQSPRYKVTKRGQDVALRCDPISGHVSLYWYRQALGQGPEFLTYFNYEAQQDKSGLPNDRFSAERPEGSISTLTIQRTEQRDSAMYRCASSTTGGRFSYNEQFFGPGTRLTVL.

This clone has a single count. This rearrangement joins TRBV9 to TRBJ1-5; TRBD1 is a possible D gene (5 bases). This CDR3 contains 14 residues. Germline CDR1 SGDLS, CDR2 YYNGEE. V was shortened by 4 bases and J by 7 bases, with 15 bases between the two germline ends. The CDR3 loop reads CASSPGVGGQPQHF. CDR3 in DNA: TGTGCCAGCAGCCCCGGTGTGGGGGGACAGCCCCAGCATTTT.

This clone was recorded a few times. V usage is TRBV5-4 and J usage is TRBJ2-7, with 11 bases that match TRBD2. The V gene end was trimmed by 5 bases and the J gene end by 7 bases; junction bases not matched to a gene: 8. The CDR3 runs to 14 residues. Germline V gene sequence: CDR1 SGHNT, CDR2 YYREEE (reference sequence). Here the CDR3 DNA reads TGTGCCAGCAGACCCCTAGCGGGAGGAATGGAGCAGTACTTC. Its protein product is CASRPLAGGMEQYF.